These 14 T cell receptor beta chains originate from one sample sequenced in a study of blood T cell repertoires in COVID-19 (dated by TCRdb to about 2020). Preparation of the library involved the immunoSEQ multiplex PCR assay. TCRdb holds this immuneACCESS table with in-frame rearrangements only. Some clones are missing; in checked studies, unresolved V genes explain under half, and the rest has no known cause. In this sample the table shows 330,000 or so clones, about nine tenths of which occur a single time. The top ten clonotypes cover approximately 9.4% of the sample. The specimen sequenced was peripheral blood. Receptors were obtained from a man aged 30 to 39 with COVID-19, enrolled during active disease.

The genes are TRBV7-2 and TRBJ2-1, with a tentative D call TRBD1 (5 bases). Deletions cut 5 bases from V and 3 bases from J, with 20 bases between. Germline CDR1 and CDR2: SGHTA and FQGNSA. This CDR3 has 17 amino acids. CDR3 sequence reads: CASSRPLGGHFYNEQFF. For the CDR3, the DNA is TGTGCCAGCAGCAGACCCCTCGGTGGACACTTCTACAATGAGCAGTTCTTC.

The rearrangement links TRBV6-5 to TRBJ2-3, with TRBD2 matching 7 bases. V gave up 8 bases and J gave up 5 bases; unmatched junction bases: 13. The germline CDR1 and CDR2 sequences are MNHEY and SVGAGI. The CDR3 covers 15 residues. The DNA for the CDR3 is TGTGCCAGCTGTCATGGAGCGGGGCAAGGAGATACGCAGTATTTT. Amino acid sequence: CASCHGAGQGDTQYF.

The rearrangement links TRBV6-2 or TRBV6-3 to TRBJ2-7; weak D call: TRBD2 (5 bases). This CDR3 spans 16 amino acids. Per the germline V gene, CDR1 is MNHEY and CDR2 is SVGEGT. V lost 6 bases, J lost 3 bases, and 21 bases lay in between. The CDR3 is CASRPDYPGSNYEQYF. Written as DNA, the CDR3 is TGTGCCAGCAGACCTGACTATCCTGGTTCCAACTACGAGCAGTACTTC.

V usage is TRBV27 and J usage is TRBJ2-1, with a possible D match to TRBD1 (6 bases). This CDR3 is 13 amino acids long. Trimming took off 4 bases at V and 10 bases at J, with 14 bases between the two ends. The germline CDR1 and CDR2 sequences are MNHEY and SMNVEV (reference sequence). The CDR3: CASSSNGQPEQFF. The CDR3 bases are TGTGCCAGCAGTTCCAATGGACAGCCGGAGCAGTTCTTC.

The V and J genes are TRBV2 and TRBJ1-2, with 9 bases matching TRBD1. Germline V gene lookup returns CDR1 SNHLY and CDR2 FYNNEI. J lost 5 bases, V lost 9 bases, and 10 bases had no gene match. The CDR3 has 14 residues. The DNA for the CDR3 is TGTGCCAGTCGGCCCGGGACAGGGAATTATGGCTACACCTTC. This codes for CASRPGTGNYGYTF. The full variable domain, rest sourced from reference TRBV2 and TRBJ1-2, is EPEVTQTPSHQVTQMGQEVILRCVPISNHLYFYWYRQILGQKVEFLVSFYNNEISEKSEIFDDQFSVERPDGSNFTLKIRSTKLEDSAMYFCASRPGTGNYGYTFGSGTRLTVV.

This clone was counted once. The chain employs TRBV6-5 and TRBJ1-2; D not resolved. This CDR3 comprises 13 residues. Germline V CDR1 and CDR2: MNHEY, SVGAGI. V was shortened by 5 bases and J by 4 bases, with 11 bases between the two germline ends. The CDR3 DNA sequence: TGTGCCAGCAGTAACGGGATCTCCTATGGCTACACCTTC. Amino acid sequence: CASSNGISYGYTF.

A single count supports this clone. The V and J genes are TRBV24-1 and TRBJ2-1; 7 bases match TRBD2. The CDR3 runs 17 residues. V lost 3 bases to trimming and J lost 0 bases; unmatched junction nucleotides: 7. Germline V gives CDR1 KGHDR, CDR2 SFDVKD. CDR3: CATSDGASGGSYNEQFF. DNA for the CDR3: TGTGCCACCAGTGATGGAGCTAGCGGAGGCTCCTACAATGAGCAGTTCTTC.

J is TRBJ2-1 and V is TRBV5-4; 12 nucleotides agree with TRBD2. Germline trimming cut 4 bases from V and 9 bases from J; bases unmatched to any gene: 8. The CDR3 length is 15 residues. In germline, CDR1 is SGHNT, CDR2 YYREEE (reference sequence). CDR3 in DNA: TGTGCCAGCAGCCTGACTAGCGGGAGTTTTGTTGAGCAGTTCTTC. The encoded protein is CASSLTSGSFVEQFF.

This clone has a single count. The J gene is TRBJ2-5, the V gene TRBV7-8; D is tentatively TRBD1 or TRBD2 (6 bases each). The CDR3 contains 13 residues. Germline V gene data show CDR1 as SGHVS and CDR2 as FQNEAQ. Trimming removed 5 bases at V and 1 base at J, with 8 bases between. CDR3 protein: CASSRGPQETQYF. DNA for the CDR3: TGTGCCAGCAGCCGGGGGCCCCAAGAGACCCAGTACTTC.

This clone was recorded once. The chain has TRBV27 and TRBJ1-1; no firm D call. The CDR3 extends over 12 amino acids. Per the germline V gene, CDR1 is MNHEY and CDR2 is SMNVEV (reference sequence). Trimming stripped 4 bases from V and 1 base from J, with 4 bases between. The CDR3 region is CASSSWNTEAFF. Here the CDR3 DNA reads TGTGCCAGCAGTTCTTGGAACACTGAAGCTTTCTTT.

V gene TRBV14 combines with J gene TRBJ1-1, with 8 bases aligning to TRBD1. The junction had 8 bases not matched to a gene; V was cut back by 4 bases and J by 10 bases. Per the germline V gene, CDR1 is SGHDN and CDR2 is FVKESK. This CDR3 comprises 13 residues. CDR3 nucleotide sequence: TGTGCCAGCAGCCTCGGCAGGGGGCTCGGAGCTTTCTTT. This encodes CASSLGRGLGAFF.

The CDR3 DNA reads TGTGCCAGCAGCTTGGGTAGTACAGGGGGTCTCTCTGGGGCCAACGTCCTGACTTTC. Translation gives CASSLGSTGGLSGANVLTF. The chain carries TRBV5-4 and TRBJ2-6, with 8 nucleotides matching TRBD1. There are 19 residues in the CDR3. Per the germline V gene, CDR1 is SGHNT and CDR2 is YYREEE (reference sequence). Unmatched junction bases numbered 8, after V lost 0 bases and J lost 0 bases.

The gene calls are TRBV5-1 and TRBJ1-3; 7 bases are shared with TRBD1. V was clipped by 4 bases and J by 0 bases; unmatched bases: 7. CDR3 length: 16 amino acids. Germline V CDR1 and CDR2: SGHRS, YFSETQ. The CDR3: CASSPRTGLSGNTIYF. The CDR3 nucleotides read TGCGCCAGCAGCCCCAGGACAGGCCTCTCTGGAAACACCATATATTTT. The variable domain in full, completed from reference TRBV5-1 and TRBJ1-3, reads KAGVTQTPRYLIKTRGQQVTLSCSPISGHRSVSWYQQTPGQGLQFLFEYFSETQRNKGNFPGRFSGRQFSNSRSEMNVSTLELGDSALYLCASSPRTGLSGNTIYFGEGSWLTVV.

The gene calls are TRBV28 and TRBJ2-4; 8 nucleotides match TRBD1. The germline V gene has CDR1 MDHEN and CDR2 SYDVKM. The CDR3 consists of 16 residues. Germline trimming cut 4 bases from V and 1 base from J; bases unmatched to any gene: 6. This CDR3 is CASSSQGAMAKNIQYF. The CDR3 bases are TGTGCCAGCAGTTCCCAGGGGGCGATGGCCAAAAACATTCAGTACTTC.